This entry lists 21 T cell receptor beta chains sequenced from one sample in a study of CD8 T cells in ankylosing spondylitis. A single record per CDR3 protein comes from TCRdb applying MiXCR to the 5' RACE reads. Among about 36,000 distinct CDR3 sequences listed, 4.5% to 6% were seen once. The source material was blood, either unsorted or a sorted T cell fraction (not recorded which). The receptors stem from a male donor with ankylosing spondylitis or in good health (not recorded which).

This clonotype was seen repeatedly, ten times or more. The chain links TRBV4-1 to TRBJ2-7, with D possibly TRBD1 on 5 matching bases. The V and J ends lost 0 bases and 5 bases respectively, with 14 bases between them. There are 15 residues in the CDR3. Germline values: CDR1 MGHRA, CDR2 YSYEKL. For the CDR3, the DNA is TGCGCCAGCAGCCAAGAAAGGGCAGGGTCAGACGAGCAGTACTTC. Translating it yields CASSQERAGSDEQYF.

This clonotype was seen ten or more times. The rearrangement joins TRBV4-2 to TRBJ1-6; D not certain. This CDR3 is built from 16 residues. Germline loops: CDR1 LGHNA, CDR2 YNFKEQ. Trimming cost V 0 bases and J 10 bases, with 16 bases left between them. In nucleotides, the CDR3 is TGTGCCAGCAGCCAAGATTTTTTCGTGGGAGGATCACCCCTCCACTTT. Amino acids: CASSQDFFVGGSPLHF.

This clonotype has a handful of counts. The conserved final phenylalanine or tryptophan is absent from the CDR3, which likely points to a read error. The DNA is left out, because the CDR3 cannot be placed on it with certainty; the CDR3 is given as TCRdb lists it. The V and J genes are TRBV1 and TRBJ2-2; no check of the table's D call, TRBD2, against the DNA was made. TRBV1 represents a pseudogene. Both ends counted, the CDR3 spans 20 residues. CDR3 region: CKGKLSWGTLRGAVLRGAAG.

This clonotype showed up many times. The chain joins TRBV29-1 to TRBJ2-7; 8 positions match TRBD1. With V trimmed by 5 bases and J by 6 bases, 9 bases remained unmatched. The CDR3 has 13 residues. The germline V gene has CDR1 SQVTM and CDR2 ANQGSEA. The CDR3 loop reads CSVNLGQGIEQYF. The CDR3 region has the DNA TGCAGCGTTAACCTTGGACAGGGTATCGAGCAGTACTTC.

This clonotype was counted many times. The genes are TRBV7-2 and TRBJ2-5; 7 bases match TRBD1. Germline CDR1 SGHTA, CDR2 FQGNSA. V was pared by 5 bases and J by 4 bases, with 10 bases of the junction left unmatched. This CDR3 comprises 15 residues. The CDR3: CASSKKTGWGETQYF. CDR3 nucleotide sequence: TGTGCCAGCAGCAAAAAGACAGGGTGGGGAGAGACCCAGTACTTC. Full variable domain (missing parts from reference TRBV7-2 and TRBJ2-5): GAGVSQSPSNKVTEKGKDVELRCDPISGHTALYWYRQSLGQGLEFLIYFQGNSAPDKSGLPSDRFSAERTGGSVSTLTIQRTQQEDSAVYLCASSKKTGWGETQYFGPGTRLLVL.

This clonotype was observed a few times. CDR3 coding DNA: TGTGCCAGCAGCCATGGGACGGCTAGCACAGATACGCAGTATTTT. Translation gives CASSHGTASTDTQYF. V is TRBV4-2 and J is TRBJ2-3; tentatively, D is TRBD1 or TRBD2 (5 bases each). The CDR3 runs 15 residues. The V end lost 3 bases, the J end lost 0 bases, and 10 bases lay between the germline ends. Germline V lookup: CDR1 LGHNA, CDR2 YNFKEQ.

This clonotype was seen many times. This chain links TRBV2 with TRBJ2-1, with 10 bases lining up with TRBD2. CDR3 length equals 14 residues. Per germline, CDR1 SNHLY and CDR2 FYNNEI. V lost 7 bases, J lost 5 bases, and 5 bases stayed unmatched. The CDR3 nucleotides are TGTGCCAGCACCCTAGCGGGAGAAAACAATGAGCAGTTCTTC. It translates to CASTLAGENNEQFF.

The V gene is TRBV28, the J gene TRBJ1-2, with 10 bases that match TRBD1. The junction had 2 bases not matched to a gene; V was cut back by 7 bases and J by 3 bases. The CDR3 is 13 amino acids. The germline V gene has CDR1 MDHEN and CDR2 SYDVKM. The CDR3 sequence: CASTGTGDYGYTF. The DNA for the CDR3 is TGTGCCAGCACCGGGACAGGGGACTATGGCTACACCTTC.

This clonotype was counted many times. The chain uses TRBV3-1 and TRBJ2-7; D not resolved. CDR1 is LGHDT, CDR2 YNNKEL, per germline (reference sequence). This CDR3 is built from 11 residues. V was clipped by 2 bases and J by 7 bases, with 6 bases between them. Here the CDR3 DNA reads TGTGCCAGCAGCCAATTTAATGAGCAGTACTTC. Protein: CASSQFNEQYF.

This clonotype was picked up many times. This chain connects TRBV12-3 or TRBV12-4 to TRBJ1-2; 9 positions match TRBD1. This CDR3 is built from 16 residues. J was trimmed by 6 bases and V by 6 bases; bases with no gene match: 14. The CDR3 here is CASRRVLTGGADGYTF. In DNA form, the CDR3 reads TGTGCCAGCAGGCGTGTCCTCACAGGGGGCGCAGATGGCTACACCTTC.

This clonotype was counted many times. The CDR3: CASSLRVRTDTQYF. Written as DNA, the CDR3 is TGTGCCAGCAGCTTACGTGTTCGGACAGATACGCAGTATTTT. V usage is TRBV7-2 and J usage is TRBJ2-3, with unresolved D. V lost 2 bases and J lost 3, with 9 bases in between. Germline values: CDR1 SGHTA, CDR2 FQGNSA. The CDR3 consists of 14 residues.

There are many counts of this clonotype. The chain uses TRBV18 and TRBJ2-7; D is uncertain. The CDR3 runs 12 residues. The V gene's germline CDR1 is KGHSH and CDR2 LQKENI. The V gene lost 6 bases and the J gene lost 10 bases, with 16 bases spanning the gap. The CDR3, as DNA: TGTGCCAGCTCGCGCCCCAATGGGAACCAGTACTTC. This translates into CASSRPNGNQYF.

In this sample, this clonotype turned up many times. The chain employs TRBV12-3 or TRBV12-4 and TRBJ1-1; D is ambiguous. Trimming took 3 bases from V and 5 from J, leaving 7 bases between them. The CDR3 extends over 12 amino acids. Here the CDR3 reads CASSFTRTEAFF. CDR3 sequence (DNA): TGTGCCAGCAGTTTTACCCGGACTGAAGCTTTCTTT.

At least ten counts were recorded for this clonotype. The J gene is TRBJ2-2, the V gene TRBV24-1; D is unclear. Germline V CDR1 and CDR2: KGHDR, SFDVKD. Trimming removed 5 bases at V and 6 bases at J, with 12 bases between. CDR3 length: 14 amino acids. CDR3 sequence reads: CATSGTVNPGELFF. DNA for the CDR3: TGTGCCACCAGTGGAACGGTAAACCCCGGGGAGCTGTTTTTT.

There are many counts of this clonotype. The gene calls are TRBV12-3 or TRBV12-4 and TRBJ1-1; TRBD1 might be the D (5 bases). The CDR3 is made up of 15 amino acids. Trimming removed 5 bases from V and 4 bases from J, with 17 bases in between. CDR3 residues: CASSPSPEGRTEAFF. CDR3 sequence (DNA): TGTGCCAGCAGTCCCTCGCCGGAGGGGCGCACTGAAGCTTTCTTT.

This clonotype was counted ten times or more. The V call is TRBV28, the J call TRBJ1-5, with D perhaps matching TRBD1 (5 bases). The CDR3 contains 15 residues. CDR1 and CDR2 (germline): MDHEN, SYDVKM. V was cut by 5 bases and J by 2 bases, with 13 bases left in between. In DNA form, the CDR3 reads TGTGCCAGCAGTAGCGACAGTCATGGCAATCAGCCCCAGCATTTT. The encoded protein is CASSSDSHGNQPQHF.

This clonotype has ten or more counts. This chain uses TRBV7-2 with TRBJ2-4, with no clear D. The V gene's germline CDR1 is SGHTA and CDR2 FQGNSA. Deletions cut 0 bases from V and 3 bases from J, with 6 bases between. The CDR3 is 14 amino acids. The CDR3 DNA sequence: TGTGCCAGCAGCTTAGCGCTGGGCAAAAACATTCAGTACTTC. Encoded protein: CASSLALGKNIQYF.

This clonotype was picked up many times. The rearrangement joins TRBV20-1 to TRBJ2-7, with 7 bases aligning to TRBD1. V gave up 3 bases and J gave up 0 bases; unmatched junction bases: 5. Germline V gives CDR1 DFQATT, CDR2 SNEGSKA (reference sequence). The length of the CDR3 is 14 residues. CDR3 nucleotide sequence: TGCAGTGCTAGGTCCGGGACAGTCTCCTACGAGCAGTACTTC. It yields the protein CSARSGTVSYEQYF.

This clonotype came up many times. The chain uses TRBV5-1 and TRBJ2-1; 10 nucleotides match TRBD2. The germline V gene encodes CDR1 SGHRS and CDR2 YFSETQ. There are 15 residues in the CDR3. Trimming removed 0 bases from V and 6 bases from J; junction bases left unmatched: 3. In DNA, the CDR3 is TGCGCCAGCAGCTTGGGCCTAGCGGGGGTCAATGAGCAGTTCTTC. It encodes CASSLGLAGVNEQFF.

This clonotype was counted ten times or more. The genes are TRBV12-3 or TRBV12-4 and TRBJ1-1; 8 nucleotides line up with TRBD1. The CDR3 has 15 residues. V was clipped by 6 bases and J by 3 bases; unmatched bases: 9. DNA of the CDR3: TGTGCCAGCAGAACCCCGGACAGGGACGACACTGAAGCTTTCTTT. It specifies CASRTPDRDDTEAFF.

At least ten counts were recorded for this clonotype. This chain links TRBV7-3 with TRBJ1-6; 7 bases match TRBD1. There are 14 residues in the CDR3. Germline CDR1 SGHTA, CDR2 FQGTGA. Losses at the gene ends were 0 bases for V and 14 bases for J; bases not matched to a gene: 7. This CDR3 is CASSLTLGGGTLHF. The CDR3 coding sequence is TGTGCCAGCAGCTTAACGTTGGGAGGGGGCACCCTCCACTTT. The whole variable domain, remainder taken from reference TRBV7-3 and TRBJ1-6, is GAGVSQTPSNKVTEKGKYVELRCDPISGHTALYWYRQSLGQGPEFLIYFQGTGAADDSGLPNDRFFAVRPEGSVSTLKIQRTERGDSAVYLCASSLTLGGGTLHFGNGTRLTVT.